This is a list of T cell receptor beta chains from one sample in a study of blood T cell repertoires in COVID-19. Profiled with immunoSEQ multiplex PCR; TCRdb holds only in-frame clones, not every one. The sample records about 61,000 clones, 88% being singletons. The sample comprised peripheral blood. Receptors originate from a woman between 45 and 60 years old with active or convalescent COVID-19. The CDR3 runs from the conserved cysteine through the conserved F or W. D genes are given only for firm matches. Clone size is not always given. Where it is, it says once, few, many or a class for expanded clones.

V: TRBV6-6; J: TRBJ2-1; size: few; D: TRBD2; DNA: TGTGCCAGCAGTTACTTCCTGACTAGCGGTGAGCAGTTCTTC; CDR3: CASSYFLTSGEQFF
V: TRBV15; J: TRBJ1-5; size: -; D: TRBD1; DNA: TGTGCCACCAGTAAGGACAGGGGGGCTTTTCAGCCCCAGCATTTT; CDR3: CATSKDRGAFQPQHF
V: TRBV2; J: TRBJ1-3; size: -; D: -; DNA: TGTGCCAGCTCCCGCGCCACAGGCTCTGGAAACACCATATATTTT; CDR3: CASSRATGSGNTIYF
V: TRBV5-6; J: TRBJ2-2; size: once; D: -; DNA: TGTGCCAGCAACCCGGGACTGGACACCGGGGAGCTGTTTTTT; CDR3: CASNPGLDTGELFF
V: TRBV6-5; J: TRBJ2-7; size: -; D: TRBD2; DNA: TGTGCCAGCAGCGCGGCCAGCGGGACTTACGAGCAGTACTTC; CDR3: CASSAASGTYEQYF
V: TRBV18; J: TRBJ2-1; size: -; D: -; DNA: TGTGCCAGCTCGAGCGAGTCCGGAGGAAGGAATGAGCAGTTCTTC; CDR3: CASSSESGGRNEQFF
V: TRBV29-1; J: TRBJ2-1; size: -; D: -; DNA: TGCAGCGCCGCCGGCAATGAGCAGTTCTTC; CDR3: CSAAGNEQFF
V: TRBV5-1; J: TRBJ2-1; size: -; D: -; DNA: TGCGCCAGCAGGGTCCCGGGTAGCATAAATGAGCAGTTCTTC; CDR3: CASRVPGSINEQFF
V: TRBV18; J: TRBJ2-7; size: -; D: -; DNA: TGTGCCAGCTCACCCGGAGCAGCCCTTACCTACGAGCAGTACTTC; CDR3: CASSPGAALTYEQYF
V: TRBV5-1; J: TRBJ2-1; size: -; D: TRBD2; DNA: TGCGCCAGCAGCCCCCGGCCGGAGGTAGTAGCGGGAGGTGGTGAGCAGTTCTTC; CDR3: CASSPRPEVVAGGGEQFF
V: TRBV5-4; J: TRBJ2-1; size: -; D: -; DNA: TGTGCCAGCAGCTTGGGGGGACTTCCCTCCTACAATGAGCAGTTCTTC; CDR3: CASSLGGLPSYNEQFF
V: TRBV28; J: TRBJ2-7; size: -; D: -; DNA: TGTGCCAGCAGTTTAATGGCGGGGTGGGTAGGGGAGCAGTACTTC; CDR3: CASSLMAGWVGEQYF
V: TRBV9; J: TRBJ1-4; size: -; D: TRBD1; DNA: TGTGCCAGCAGCCAGACAGGGGGCACATATGAAAAACTGTTTTTT; CDR3: CASSQTGGTYEKLFF
V: TRBV2; J: TRBJ2-1; size: -; D: -; DNA: TGTGCCAGCAGTGGGGGCTCTTTCAGTATTGAGCAGTTCTTC; CDR3: CASSGGSFSIEQFF
V: TRBV7-3; J: TRBJ2-3; size: -; D: -; DNA: TGTGCCAGCAGCCCAAACAGGGTTCTCGGCACAGATACGCAGTATTTT; CDR3: CASSPNRVLGTDTQYF
V: TRBV6-5; J: TRBJ1-1; size: -; D: -; DNA: TGTGCCAGCTGGCGGGGCCGGATAGAAGCTTTCTTT; CDR3: CASWRGRIEAFF
V: TRBV6-5; J: TRBJ1-1; size: -; D: -; DNA: TGTGCCAGCAGTTACTCATCCCTTATGAACACTGAAGCTTTCTTT; CDR3: CASSYSSLMNTEAFF
V: TRBV5-8; J: TRBJ2-1; size: -; D: TRBD2; DNA: TGTGCCAGCAGCTTTAGCGGGAGGGAGTACAATGAGCAGTTCTTC; CDR3: CASSFSGREYNEQFF
V: TRBV11-1; J: TRBJ2-1; size: -; D: -; DNA: TGTGCCAGCAGCCCCGGGGGTGGACCCTACAATGAGCAGTTCTTC; CDR3: CASSPGGGPYNEQFF
V: TRBV27; J: TRBJ1-2; size: -; D: -; DNA: TGTGCCAGCAGTTTATTTTCGGGGATCGATGGCTACACCTTC; CDR3: CASSLFSGIDGYTF
V: TRBV10-2; J: TRBJ2-7; size: -; D: TRBD2; DNA: TGCGCCAGCAAGGATAGGCGGGAGGGTCCCTACGAGCAGTACTTC; CDR3: CASKDRREGPYEQYF
V: TRBV18; J: TRBJ1-3; size: -; D: -; DNA: TGTGCCAGCTCACCACGGGCGGGCGATGCAGGAAACACCATATATTTT; CDR3: CASSPRAGDAGNTIYF